Below are 31 T cell receptor beta chains sequenced from a single sample in a study of shared clonotypes between healthy human individuals. Only in-frame clones appear in the TCRdb table, and some are missing; sequencing was by immunoSEQ multiplex PCR. The table lists about 980,000 clones, more than 75% of them singletons, with about 1.5% in the top ten. The material sequenced was memory CD4+ T cells sorted from blood. Subset denoted: CD45RA-negative fraction. These receptors all come from a man aged 18-30 years in good health.

The V gene is TRBV9, the J gene TRBJ2-1; TRBD1 might be the D (6 bases). This CDR3 has 18 amino acids. V was shortened by 3 bases and J by 2 bases, with 21 bases between the two germline ends. CDR1 is SGDLS, CDR2 YYNGEE, per germline. This CDR3 reads CASSAPVQGKPPYNEQFF. In nucleotides, the CDR3 is TGTGCCAGCAGCGCCCCCGTACAGGGAAAGCCCCCCTACAATGAGCAGTTCTTC.

The chain is built from TRBV7-2 and TRBJ1-1, with TRBD1 matching over 7 bases. Trimming cost V 0 bases and J 0 bases; bases outside gene matches: 7. Germline V CDR1 and CDR2: SGHTA, FQGNSA. There are 17 residues in the CDR3. The CDR3 loop is CASSLATGRFMNTEAFF. The CDR3 region has the DNA TGTGCCAGCAGCTTAGCGACAGGGCGTTTTATGAACACTGAAGCTTTCTTT.

This clone was observed a single time. The rearrangement joins TRBV7-9 to TRBJ1-1, with a tentative D call TRBD1 (6 bases). This CDR3 spans 15 amino acids. V shed 1 base and J shed 1 base, with 10 bases lying between them. Germline V gene data show CDR1 as SEHNR and CDR2 as FQNEAQ (reference sequence). CDR3 region: CASSLDGRGNTEAFF. CDR3 in DNA: TGTGCCAGCAGCTTAGATGGCAGGGGGAACACTGAAGCTTTCTTT.

J is TRBJ1-2 and V is TRBV6-1; D perhaps matches TRBD1 (6 bases). V shed 4 bases and J shed 3 bases, with 9 bases lying between them. From germline, CDR1 is MNHNS and CDR2 SASEGT. The CDR3 contains 13 residues. The CDR3: CASSAQGDYGYTF. CDR3 DNA sequence: TGTGCCAGCAGTGCACAGGGCGACTATGGCTACACCTTC.

The genes are TRBV5-6 and TRBJ2-5; tentatively, D is TRBD1 (6 bases). Per germline, CDR1 SGHDT and CDR2 YYEEEE. The CDR3 is 16 amino acids. Trimming took off 1 base at V and 5 bases at J, with 18 bases between the two ends. The CDR3 DNA follows: TGTGCCAGCAGCTTGATGACAGGCTGGTTAGGTGAGACCCAGTACTTC. Protein product: CASSLMTGWLGETQYF.

The chain combines TRBV14 with TRBJ1-4; no reliable D call. The CDR3 extends over 18 amino acids. In germline, CDR1 is SGHDN, CDR2 FVKESK. V lost 0 bases and J lost 1, with 15 bases in between. CDR3 bases: TGTGCCAGCAGCCAAGATAGAGGCGCTAGGTTAACTAATGAAAAACTGTTTTTT. Translated: CASSQDRGARLTNEKLFF. The whole variable domain, filled in from reference TRBV14 and TRBJ1-4, reads EAGVTQFPSHSVIEKGQTVTLRCDPISGHDNLYWYRRVMGKEIKFLLHFVKESKQDESGMPNNRFLAERTGGTYSTLKVQPAELEDSGVYFCASSQDRGARLTNEKLFFGSGTQLSVL.

A few counts support this clone. The chain has TRBV7-2 and TRBJ1-1, with D tentatively TRBD1 (5 bases). Germline lookup yields CDR1 SGHTA and CDR2 FQGNSA. This CDR3 is 13 amino acids long. Trimming took off 1 base at V and 4 bases at J, with 7 bases between the two ends. CDR3 coding DNA: TGTGCCAGCAGCTTAGGGGGGTTCACTGAAGCTTTCTTT. As protein: CASSLGGFTEAFF.

This chain links TRBV4-3 with TRBJ2-3; no definite D call. Germline values: CDR1 LGHNA, CDR2 YSLEER. V lost 1 base and J 1 base, leaving 12 bases between the germline ends. The CDR3 sequence is 16 residues long. This CDR3 is CASSQVLNSRTDTQYF. CDR3 coding DNA: TGCGCCAGCAGCCAAGTCCTAAACAGCCGCACAGATACGCAGTATTTT.

CDR3 amino acids: CASSLGTGGAGTEAFF. As DNA, the CDR3 is TGCGCCAGCAGCCTCGGGACAGGGGGCGCGGGCACTGAAGCTTTCTTT. The V and J genes are TRBV5-1 and TRBJ1-1; TRBD1 matches 12 bases. J lost 4 bases, V lost 4 bases, and 8 bases had no gene match. This CDR3 is built from 16 residues. CDR1 and CDR2 (germline): SGHRS, YFSETQ. Filled out from reference TRBV5-1 and TRBJ1-1, the complete variable domain reads KAGVTQTPRYLIKTRGQQVTLSCSPISGHRSVSWYQQTPGQGLQFLFEYFSETQRNKGNFPGRFSGRQFSNSRSEMNVSTLELGDSALYLCASSLGTGGAGTEAFFGQGTRLTVV.

The V call is TRBV28, the J call TRBJ2-7, with TRBD1 matching 8 bases. J gave up 4 bases and V 5 bases, and 19 bases lay outside the gene matches. This CDR3 is 18 amino acids long. The germline V gene has CDR1 MDHEN and CDR2 SYDVKM. CDR3 sequence reads: CASSEPGQVPLSAYEQYF. DNA for the CDR3: TGTGCCAGCAGTGAACCGGGACAGGTACCCTTGTCGGCTTACGAGCAGTACTTC. Using reference TRBV28 and TRBJ2-7 for the parts outside the CDR3, the full variable domain is DVKVTQSSRYLVKRTGEKVFLECVQDMDHENMFWYRQDPGLGLRLIYFSYDVKMKEKGDIPEGYSVSREKKERFSLILESASTNQTSMYLCASSEPGQVPLSAYEQYFGPGTRLTVT.

A word on this clone: Germline and junction disagree at one end, which may indicate a read error. V usage is TRBV6-1 and J usage is TRBJ2-1; TRBD2 aligns across 9 bases. The CDR3 has 15 residues. Looked up from germline, CDR1 is MNHNS and CDR2 is SASEGT. This CDR3 is CASSEISGSYNGQFF. The CDR3, as DNA: TGTGCCAGCAGTGAGATTAGCGGGAGTTACAATGGGCAGTTCTTC.

The CDR3 region is CAWLGQVVYGYTF. CDR3 sequence (DNA): TGTGCCTGGTTAGGACAGGTCGTCTATGGCTACACCTTC. V and J are TRBV30 and TRBJ1-2; 7 positions agree with TRBD1. Germline V CDR1 and CDR2: GTSNPN, SVGIG (reference sequence). After removal of 5 bases from V and 4 bases from J, the junction contained 7 bases not matched to a gene. The CDR3 consists of 13 residues.

The rearrangement joins TRBV21-1 to TRBJ2-1; TRBD1 reflects the table's D call only, with no check against the DNA. TRBV21-1 is reported as a pseudogene. The CDR3 totals 14 residues. The CDR3 nucleotides are TGTGCCAGCACCTCAACAGGGATCTACAATGAGCAGTTCTTC. It translates to CASTSTGIYNEQFF.

V and J are TRBV5-1 and TRBJ2-2; no reliable D call. Trimming stripped 2 bases from V and 4 bases from J, with 12 bases between. This CDR3 has 15 amino acids. CDR1 SGHRS and CDR2 YFSETQ come from the germline V gene. As DNA, the CDR3 is TGCGCCAGCAGCTTCCTGGCTGGACGCACCGGGGAGCTGTTTTTT. Encoded protein: CASSFLAGRTGELFF.

The sample holds a few counts of this clone. This chain uses TRBV5-4 with TRBJ2-1; no reliable D call. Looked up from germline, CDR1 is SGHNT and CDR2 is YYREEE (reference sequence). V was shortened by 0 bases and J by 8 bases, with 9 bases between the two germline ends. The CDR3 is made up of 13 amino acids. Here the CDR3 DNA reads TGTGCCAGCAGCTTGGTGTCCTCTTATGAGCAGTTCTTC. It translates to CASSLVSSYEQFF.

A word on this clone: Other DNA sequences of this sample code for an identical CDR3. The chain's CDR3 is CAISESGGGYGYTF. DNA of the CDR3: TGTGCCATCAGTGAGTCCGGAGGGGGCTATGGCTACACCTTC. V and J are TRBV10-3 and TRBJ1-2, with a tentative D call TRBD1 (6 bases). Deletions cut 0 bases from V and 4 bases from J, with 9 bases between. Germline CDR1 and CDR2: ENHRY and SYGVKD. The CDR3 length is 14 residues.

A note on this clone: This same CDR3 is encoded by further DNA sequences in the sample. The chain recombines TRBV28 with TRBJ1-2; D gene unclear. CDR1 is MDHEN, CDR2 SYDVKM, per germline. Trimming stripped 9 bases from V and 0 bases from J, with 5 bases between. This CDR3 contains 11 residues. This CDR3 reads CASTSNYGYTF. Written as DNA, the CDR3 is TGTGCCAGTACTTCTAACTATGGCTACACCTTC.

The V call is TRBV2, the J call TRBJ1-6; D might be TRBD1 (5 bases). Trimming left V 4 bases short and J 10 bases short, with 17 bases between. Germline V gene data show CDR1 as SNHLY and CDR2 as FYNNEI. The CDR3 consists of 15 residues. DNA for the CDR3: TGTGCCAGCAGTGGGGAAAGGGGTTCCGTCTCACCCCTCCACTTT. Translating gives CASSGERGSVSPLHF.

The chain employs TRBV6-6 and TRBJ2-5; TRBD2 might be the D (5 bases). Germline V gene lookup returns CDR1 MNHNY and CDR2 SVGAGI (reference sequence). V was trimmed by 10 bases and J by 7 bases, leaving 25 bases between them. CDR3 size: 15 residues. The CDR3 reads CATKRQDALGWTQYF. DNA for the CDR3: TGTGCCACCAAGCGGCAGGACGCTCTTGGATGGACCCAGTACTTC.

This clone was detected many times. This chain joins TRBV2 and TRBJ2-7; 7 nucleotides line up with TRBD1. V shed 7 bases and J 3 bases; nucleotides not matched to a gene: 9. This CDR3 is built from 14 residues. Per germline, CDR1 SNHLY and CDR2 FYNNEI. Written as DNA, the CDR3 is TGTGCCAGCATGGGGGACAGTTGGCACTACGAGCAGTACTTC. This sequence encodes CASMGDSWHYEQYF.

In its sample, this clone was seen once. V is TRBV6-1 and J is TRBJ2-7; tentatively, D is TRBD1 or TRBD2 (5 bases each). V was trimmed by 5 bases and J by 3 bases, leaving 11 bases between them. This CDR3 contains 13 residues. CDR1 MNHNS and CDR2 SASEGT come from the germline V gene. The CDR3 reads CASSSGPSYEQYF. The CDR3 DNA is TGTGCCAGCAGTTCGGGACCGAGCTACGAGCAGTACTTC.

This chain links TRBV4-1 with TRBJ2-1; D is undetermined. The germline V gene has CDR1 MGHRA and CDR2 YSYEKL. Deletions cut 4 bases from V and 9 bases from J, with 7 bases between. The CDR3 is 11 residues long. CDR3 coding DNA: TGCGCCAGCAGCCGGGGAACTGAGCAGTTCTTC. Translated: CASSRGTEQFF.

The V call is TRBV7-9, the J call TRBJ2-3, with unresolved D. The CDR3 is 13 residues long. V was trimmed by 5 bases and J by 4 bases, leaving 10 bases between them. Germline CDR1 SEHNR, CDR2 FQNEAQ (reference sequence). The CDR3 region is CASSLTHSDTQYF. In DNA, the CDR3 is TGTGCCAGCAGCCTCACCCATTCAGATACGCAGTATTTT.

This rearrangement joins TRBV5-4 to TRBJ1-5, with D tentatively TRBD1 (6 bases). Between the trimmed V and J ends, which lost 0 bases and 1 base, there was a span of 8 bases. The germline V gene has CDR1 SGHNT and CDR2 YYREEE (reference sequence). The CDR3 contains 15 residues. The CDR3 DNA follows: TGTGCCAGCAGCTTGGGGGGGCTCAGCAATCAGCCCCAGCATTTT. Protein product: CASSLGGLSNQPQHF. Combining the CDR3 with reference TRBV5-4 and TRBJ1-5 gives the whole variable domain ETGVTQSPTHLIKTRGQQVTLRCSSQSGHNTVSWYQQALGQGPQFIFQYYREEENGRGNFPPRFSGLQFPNYSSELNVNALELDDSALYLCASSLGGLSNQPQHFGDGTRLSIL.

This clone appeared a few times. The chain is built from TRBV30 and TRBJ2-3; unclear D gene. Germline V CDR1 and CDR2: GTSNPN, SVGIG (reference sequence). CDR3 length: 15 amino acids. V lost 3 bases, J lost 0 bases, and 13 bases lay in between. This chain's CDR3 is CAWRVQASSTDTQYF. Written as DNA, the CDR3 is TGTGCCTGGAGAGTTCAGGCTAGTAGCACAGATACGCAGTATTTT.

This clone appeared a few times. This same CDR3 is encoded by further DNA sequences in the sample. The V gene is TRBV7-8, the J gene TRBJ2-7; D gene unclear. Trimming cost V 1 base and J 2 bases, with 9 bases left between them. Germline CDR1 reads SGHVS; CDR2 reads FQNEAQ. This CDR3 is built from 14 residues. This CDR3 is CASSLGRFAYEQYF. In DNA, the CDR3 is TGTGCCAGCAGCTTAGGGCGGTTCGCCTACGAGCAGTACTTC.

A few counts support this clone. The chain is built from TRBV10-3 and TRBJ2-3; D remains ambiguous. The CDR3 has 14 amino acids. Germline CDR1 reads ENHRY; CDR2 reads SYGVKD. The germline V and J ends were trimmed by 5 bases and 3 bases, with 12 bases remaining between them. As DNA, the CDR3 is TGTGCCATCAGTTGGGGTCCCGAGACAGATACGCAGTATTTT. This codes for CAISWGPETDTQYF.

The CDR3 loop is CASSLDRVENTGELFF. In DNA, the CDR3 is TGTGCCAGCAGCTTAGACAGGGTAGAAAACACCGGGGAGCTGTTTTTT. The chain uses TRBV7-6 and TRBJ2-2; tentatively, D is TRBD1 (6 bases). V dropped 1 base and J dropped 2 bases, with 11 bases sitting between them. The CDR3 has 16 residues. Germline lookup yields CDR1 SGHVS and CDR2 FNYEAQ. Combining the CDR3 with reference TRBV7-6 and TRBJ2-2 gives the whole variable domain GAGVSQSPRYKVTKRGQDVALRCDPISGHVSLYWYRQALGQGPEFLTYFNYEAQQDKSGLPNDRFSAERPEGSISTLTIQRTEQRDSAMYRCASSLDRVENTGELFFGEGSRLTVL.

Here the CDR3 DNA reads TGCAGCGTTGAAGCCCGAGGAAGGCCCGGGGAGCTGTTTTTT. It yields the protein CSVEARGRPGELFF. The chain is built from TRBV29-1 and TRBJ2-2; no reliable D call. V lost 1 base, J lost 6 bases, and 12 bases lay in between. CDR1 and CDR2 (germline): SQVTM, ANQGSEA. This CDR3 region has 14 residues.

This chain joins TRBV5-1 and TRBJ2-2; TRBD1 is a possible D gene (6 bases). V was cut by 0 bases and J by 4 bases, with 10 bases left in between. The CDR3 has 15 residues. In germline, CDR1 is SGHRS, CDR2 YFSETQ. The CDR3 region is CASSLDGGTTGELFF. CDR3 DNA sequence: TGCGCCAGCAGCTTGGATGGGGGCACCACCGGGGAGCTGTTTTTT.

The chain joins TRBV6-5 to TRBJ2-7; 7 positions match TRBD1. CDR3 length: 14 amino acids. Trimming at V came to 5 bases and at J to 1 base, leaving 5 bases not matched to a gene. Germline values: CDR1 MNHEY, CDR2 SVGAGI. The CDR3 is CASSQLGQSYEQYF. The CDR3 bases are TGTGCCAGCAGTCAACTGGGACAGTCCTACGAGCAGTACTTC.